This record covers a single T cell receptor beta chain. The junction and the germline gene differ at one end; a read error may be behind it. Primers used in a second PCR of roughly 6 to 12 cycles were a sample-barcoded 5' primer and a J-beta primer mix. TCRdb independently ran MiXCR on the 5' RACE reads; one entry per CDR3 protein. The sample lists about 930,000 distinct CDR3 sequences, about 28% occurring once. The entry originates in a study of blood T cells in healthy people across ages. The CDR3 covers 13 residues. The germline V gene encodes CDR1 LGHDT and CDR2 YNNKEL (reference sequence). The same specimen was also included in a second study, on T cells of mothers and their children.

This receptor was taken from a middle-aged woman in good health. The specimen sequenced was blood. V is TRBV3-1 and J is TRBJ1-2; D not certain. CDR3 loop: CVSSQRENYGYTF. In nucleotides, the CDR3 is TGTGTCAGCAGCCAAAGGGAAAACTATGGCTACACCTTC.